Listed below are T cell receptor beta chains from one sample, sequenced in a study of regulatory T cells in long-lasting Graves disease. From the multiplex PCR reads, TCRdb called clonotypes with MiXCR, one entry per CDR3 protein. The sample contains around 460,000 distinct CDR3 sequences, approximately 23% of which appear only once. Here the sequenced sample was peripheral blood mononuclear cells (PBMCs), taken when the disease was refractory, from a patient treated with antithyroid drugs. The receptors were gathered from a female donor with Graves disease. Both conserved end residues are part of each CDR3. Fields, in order: D gene, clone size, V gene, J gene, CDR3 protein, CDR3 DNA. D genes are given only for firm matches. Not all rows give a size; the values are once, few, many and, for expanded clones, a class.

TRBD1	few	TRBV6-5	TRBJ1-6	CASSYSSSTGSEYGSPLHF	TGTGCCAGCAGTTACTCTTCTTCGACAGGGAGTGAGTATGGCTCACCCCTCCACTTT
TRBD1	.	TRBV6-2/TRBV6-3	TRBJ2-2	CASRSHRGRTGELFF	TGTGCCAGCAGGTCTCACAGGGGGCGCACCGGGGAGCTGTTTTTT
.	few	TRBV27	TRBJ2-5	CATLSAETQYF	TGTGCCACCCTCTCCGCGGAGACCCAGTACTTC
.	few	TRBV11-2	TRBJ2-2	CASSTHLNTGELFF	TGTGCCAGCAGCACTCACCTTAACACCGGGGAGCTGTTTTTT
TRBD1	.	TRBV28	TRBJ1-2	CASRTTGVYYNYGYTF	TGTGCCAGCAGGACGACAGGGGTCTACTATAACTATGGCTACACCTTC
.	many	TRBV6-2/TRBV6-3	TRBJ1-2	CASSYEGSNYGYTF	TGTGCCAGCAGTTACGAGGGCTCTAACTATGGCTACACCTTC
TRBD1	.	TRBV7-2	TRBJ2-1	CASSSQSGQIYNEQFF	TGTGCCAGCAGCTCGCAATCGGGACAGATCTACAATGAGCAGTTCTTC
.	many	TRBV6-1	TRBJ2-7	CASRRLGGNSYYEQYF	TGTGCCAGCAGGCGATTAGGGGGTAATAGTTACTACGAGCAGTACTTC
.	many	TRBV28	TRBJ1-1	CASCSGQLNTEAFF	TGTGCCAGTTGTAGCGGACAGCTGAACACTGAAGCTTTCTTT
.	.	TRBV2	TRBJ1-2	CASSLWENPNYGYTF	TGTGCCAGCAGCTTATGGGAGAACCCAAACTATGGCTACACCTTC
.	few	TRBV20-1	TRBJ1-5	CSARVWTQGPHQPQHF	TGCAGTGCTAGGGTTTGGACTCAAGGGCCTCATCAGCCCCAGCATTTT
.	many	TRBV3-1	TRBJ1-1	CASSQEGGGTEAFF	TGTGCCAGCAGCCAAGAGGGAGGGGGCACTGAAGCTTTCTTT
.	.	TRBV6-2/TRBV6-3	TRBJ1-5	CASMGHTGILANQPQHF	TGTGCCAGCATGGGGCACACTGGGATCCTAGCAAATCAGCCCCAGCATTTT
.	.	TRBV7-2	TRBJ2-3	CASSLNPGGGTDTQYF	TGTGCCAGCAGCTTAAATCCGGGCGGAGGCACAGATACGCAGTATTTT
.	many	TRBV6-2/TRBV6-3	TRBJ2-7	CASSDYYEQYF	TGTGCCAGCAGTGATTACTACGAGCAGTACTTC
.	few	TRBV29-1	TRBJ2-1	CSVDSGGGEQFF	TGCAGCGTTGACTCTGGGGGAGGTGAGCAGTTCTTC
TRBD1	few	TRBV19	TRBJ2-7	CASSIAGGNSLEQYF	TGTGCCAGTAGTATAGCAGGGGGCAACTCCCTCGAGCAGTACTTC
TRBD1	many	TRBV7-2	TRBJ1-2	CASSLARGNNYGYTF	TGTGCCAGCAGCTTAGCCAGGGGGAATAACTATGGCTACACCTTC
.	few	TRBV5-1	TRBJ1-2	CASSFTTREGYTF	TGCGCCAGCAGCTTCACAACCAGGGAAGGCTACACCTTC
.	many	TRBV6-1	TRBJ1-1	CASRPGHRGENTEAFF	TGTGCCAGCAGGCCGGGACATCGGGGCGAGAACACTGAAGCTTTCTTT
TRBD1	.	TRBV5-1	TRBJ2-3	CASSFYPGTGETDTQYF	TGCGCCAGCAGCTTCTACCCCGGGACAGGGGAGACAGATACGCAGTATTTT
.	few	TRBV5-5	TRBJ2-7	CASSLTSLHYEQYF	TGTGCCAGCAGCTTGACTTCACTACACTACGAGCAGTACTTC
.	.	TRBV7-9	TRBJ1-2	CASSPWEVANYGYTF	TGTGCCAGCTCCCCATGGGAGGTAGCTAACTATGGCTACACCTTC
.	.	TRBV12-3/TRBV12-4	TRBJ1-3	CASSFSNTIYF	TGTGCCAGCAGTTTTAGCAACACCATATATTTT
TRBD2	many	TRBV28	TRBJ2-5	CASSLSPRLAGRETQYF	TGTGCCAGCAGTTTATCGCCCCGACTAGCGGGAAGGGAGACCCAGTACTTC
.	once	TRBV12-3/TRBV12-4	TRBJ2-3	CASSLDSRTDTQYF	TGTGCCAGCAGTTTAGATTCTAGGACAGATACGCAGTATTTT
TRBD1	many	TRBV28	TRBJ1-4	CASSARDRNEKLFF	TGTGCCAGCAGTGCCCGGGACAGGAATGAAAAACTGTTTTTT
.	.	TRBV5-4	TRBJ1-3	CASSLQGGSSGNTIYF	TGTGCCAGCAGCTTACAGGGAGGCTCATCTGGAAACACCATATATTTT
TRBD2	.	TRBV6-6	TRBJ2-7	CASSYSTSWGGSAYEQYF	TGTGCCAGCAGTTACTCGACTTCATGGGGAGGGAGTGCCTACGAGCAGTACTTC
TRBD2	.	TRBV6-1	TRBJ2-7	CASSQSASGGYEQYF	TGTGCCAGCAGTCAATCGGCTAGCGGAGGCTACGAGCAGTACTTC
.	many	TRBV28	TRBJ2-7	CASSLFSGLGSGEQYF	TGTGCCAGCAGTTTATTTTCCGGGCTCGGGAGCGGCGAGCAGTACTTC
.	few	TRBV5-1	TRBJ1-6	CASSTDGSSYNSPLHF	TGCGCCAGCAGCACCGACGGGAGCTCCTATAATTCACCCCTCCACTTT
.	.	TRBV4-3	TRBJ2-1	CASSQEGGTSYNEQFF	TGCGCCAGCAGCCAAGAAGGCGGGACATCCTACAATGAGCAGTTCTTC
.	.	TRBV6-1	TRBJ2-1	CASRPQIFYNEQFF	TGTGCCAGCAGGCCTCAGATTTTCTACAATGAGCAGTTCTTC
.	.	TRBV6-2/TRBV6-3	TRBJ2-5	CVSSARETQYF	TGTGTCAGCAGTGCGCGGGAGACCCAGTACTTC
.	.	TRBV30	TRBJ1-1	CAWTTGYTEAFF	TGTGCCTGGACAACAGGTTACACTGAAGCTTTCTTT
.	many	TRBV28	TRBJ1-4	CASSLPLSGEKLFF	TGTGCCAGCAGCCTTCCTCTCAGTGGGGAAAAACTGTTTTTT
.	.	TRBV30	TRBJ2-6	CARKGDGANVLTF	TGTGCCCGCAAGGGGGATGGGGCCAACGTCCTGACTTTC
.	.	TRBV19	TRBJ1-1	CASTEDPGAVAEAFF	TGTGCCAGTACCGAGGACCCGGGGGCTGTAGCTGAAGCTTTCTTT
.	.	TRBV3-1	TRBJ2-7	CASSQRGPGAGEQYF	TGTGCCAGCAGCCAGAGAGGGCCGGGGGCCGGCGAGCAGTACTTC
.	.	TRBV11-3	TRBJ2-2	CASSYYLRARGSGELFF	TGTGCCAGCAGCTATTATCTTAGAGCGCGGGGATCCGGGGAGCTGTTTTTT
.	.	TRBV7-9	TRBJ2-5	CASSLKIVRQGQETQYF	TGTGCCAGCAGCCTAAAGATCGTTAGGCAGGGCCAAGAGACCCAGTACTTC
TRBD1	many	TRBV11-2	TRBJ1-2	CASSSWVTGDYGYTF	TGTGCCAGCAGCTCGTGGGTGACAGGGGACTATGGCTACACCTTC
.	few	TRBV3-1	TRBJ1-5	CASSQDRTENQPQHF	TGTGCCAGCAGCCAAGATAGGACAGAAAATCAGCCCCAGCATTTT
.	.	TRBV20-1	TRBJ2-2	CSATGNTGELFF	TGCAGTGCTACAGGGAACACCGGGGAGCTGTTTTTT
.	.	TRBV7-2	TRBJ2-7	CASSLGRRDGYEQYF	TGTGCCAGCAGCCTGGGCAGACGCGACGGATACGAGCAGTACTTC
TRBD1	few	TRBV19	TRBJ1-1	CASQQGATEAFF	TGTGCCAGTCAGCAGGGGGCCACTGAAGCTTTCTTT
TRBD1	.	TRBV15	TRBJ1-5	CATSRWDRGSNQPQHF	TGTGCCACCAGCAGGTGGGACAGGGGAAGCAATCAGCCCCAGCATTTT
.	.	TRBV12-3/TRBV12-4	TRBJ1-1	CGSSLEGGHTEAFF	TGTGGCAGCAGTTTAGAGGGAGGGCACACTGAAGCTTTCTTT
TRBD1	many	TRBV28	TRBJ1-5	CASSFKGQAVNQPQHF	TGTGCCAGCAGTTTTAAGGGACAGGCGGTTAATCAGCCCCAGCATTTT
.	.	TRBV4-3	TRBJ2-7	CASSQDRGGTAYEQYF	TGCGCCAGCAGCCAAGACCGGGGAGGGACAGCCTACGAGCAGTACTTC
TRBD2	few	TRBV6-1	TRBJ2-7	CASTLQRGSYEQYF	TGTGCCAGCACCTTGCAGCGGGGGAGCTACGAGCAGTACTTC
.	.	TRBV18	TRBJ1-5	CASSPLSQGYQPQHF	TGTGCCAGCTCACCACTCTCACAGGGCTATCAGCCCCAGCATTTT
TRBD1	few	TRBV20-1	TRBJ1-6	CSAQGARDSPLHF	TGCAGTGCTCAGGGGGCGCGGGATTCACCCCTCCACTTT
.	.	TRBV20-1	TRBJ1-6	CSAREIGRGPLHF	TGCAGTGCTAGAGAAATAGGGAGAGGACCCCTCCACTTT
.	.	TRBV7-2	TRBJ2-7	CASSLDSGAREQYF	TGTGCCAGCAGCCTTGACAGTGGGGCGCGCGAGCAGTACTTC
TRBD1	many	TRBV2	TRBJ2-2	CASGSDGTGQSNTGELFF	TGTGCCAGCGGGTCTGACGGGACAGGGCAATCGAACACCGGGGAGCTGTTTTTT